This T cell receptor (beta chain) was sequenced during a study of beta chain features in type 1 diabetes. Expressed TCRB transcripts got sequenced, as all isolated RNA was reverse transcribed. This table comes from immunoSEQ multiplex PCR, and its TCRdb copy is limited to in-frame clones, with some not included. The table records approximately 150,000 clones, approximately 10% of them present only once. V was pared by 4 bases and J by 0 bases, with 10 bases of the junction left unmatched. Germline V gene sequence: CDR1 LNHNV, CDR2 YYDKDF (reference sequence). The CDR3 is 17 residues long. This sequence joins TRBV15 and TRBJ1-2, with 8 bases lining up with TRBD1. Sample: central memory CD4+ T cells from blood. The source of this sequence is a woman aged 40-49 years in good health. CDR3: CATSKTGGKGSNYGYTF. The DNA for the CDR3 is TGTGCCACCAGCAAAACAGGGGGGAAGGGGTCTAACTATGGCTACACCTTC.